The 18 T cell receptor beta chains below were found in one sample sequenced in a study of T-cell reconstitution after alpha-beta-depleted transplantation in children. Researchers prepared the TCRbeta library using unique molecular identifiers, the study reports. TCRdb processed the PCR reads anew with MiXCR; each CDR3 protein has one entry. The sample shows a few hundred thousand distinct CDR3 sequences, roughly 30% of them seen only once. This specimen consisted of PBMCs, obtained before TCRalphabeta/CD19-depleted stem cell transplant. These receptors were obtained from a boy less than two years old with Wiskott-Aldrich syndrome, due to receive a stem cell transplant.

J is TRBJ1-3 and V is TRBV2; 7 bases map to TRBD1. In germline, CDR1 is SNHLY, CDR2 FYNNEI. The trim removed 7 bases at V and 4 bases at J, leaving 7 bases unmatched. The CDR3 covers 14 residues. The DNA of the CDR3 is TGTGCCAGCATTCCGACAGGGAAAGGAAACACCATATATTTT. The encoded protein is CASIPTGKGNTIYF.

The chain carries TRBV18 and TRBJ1-5; possibly TRBD1 for D (5 bases). The CDR3 covers 14 residues. CDR1 KGHSH and CDR2 LQKENI come from the germline V gene. With 3 bases removed from V and 5 bases from J, the gap between germline ends came to 11 bases. The CDR3 loop is CASSPPGPHQPQHF. CDR3 DNA: TGTGCCAGCTCACCTCCAGGGCCCCATCAGCCCCAGCATTTT. Together with reference TRBV18 and TRBJ1-5, the CDR3 gives the full variable domain: NAGVMQNPRHLVRRRGQEARLRCSPMKGHSHVYWYRQLPEEGLKFMVYLQKENIIDESGMPKERFSAEFPKEGPSILRIQQVVRGDSAAYFCASSPPGPHQPQHFGDGTRLSIL.

V and J are TRBV5-1 and TRBJ2-1; 7 nucleotides line up with TRBD1. Germline trimming cut 4 bases from V and 7 bases from J; bases unmatched to any gene: 11. The CDR3 consists of 15 residues. Germline values: CDR1 SGHRS, CDR2 YFSETQ. The CDR3 loop is CASSTGTVWTNEQFF. CDR3 nucleotides: TGCGCCAGCAGCACCGGGACAGTGTGGACAAATGAGCAGTTCTTC.

This clonotype was observed a handful of times. The CDR3 DNA reads TGTGCCAGCAGCAGGAGGGGGGTAGGGGATGAGCAGTTCTTC. This sequence encodes CASSRRGVGDEQFF. This chain links TRBV7-9 with TRBJ2-1; D assignment may be TRBD1 or TRBD2 (6 bases each). The CDR3 is 14 amino acids. Germline V CDR1 and CDR2: SEHNR, FQNEAQ (reference sequence). The V gene lost 5 bases and the J gene lost 8 bases, with 16 bases spanning the gap.

The V and J genes are TRBV20-1 and TRBJ2-7, with TRBD1 identical over 11 bases. CDR3 length equals 14 residues. The V gene's germline CDR1 is DFQATT and CDR2 SNEGSKA (reference sequence). V shed 4 bases, J shed 3 bases, and the junction held 5 bases outside the gene matches. The CDR3 DNA follows: TGCAGTGCTAAATCCGGGACAGGGGGCTACGAGCAGTACTTC. Protein product: CSAKSGTGGYEQYF.

CDR3 sequence reads: CASSVEEGFDQYF. The CDR3 region has the DNA TGTGCCAGCAGCGTAGAAGAGGGGTTTGATCAGTACTTC. V usage is TRBV9 and J usage is TRBJ2-4; D could derive from TRBD1 or TRBD2 (5 bases each). Trimming shortened V by 0 bases and J by 12 bases, and 13 bases separated the two germline ends. Germline loops: CDR1 SGDLS, CDR2 YYNGEE. The CDR3 is 13 residues long.

This rearrangement joins TRBV5-1 to TRBJ2-7, with 12 bases fitting TRBD2. The trim removed 2 bases at V and 4 bases at J, leaving 10 bases unmatched. CDR1 is SGHRS and CDR2 is YFSETQ in the germline V gene. CDR3 size: 17 residues. The CDR3 loop reads CASSFEQLAGGPYEQYF. The CDR3 region has the DNA TGCGCCAGCAGCTTCGAACAACTAGCGGGAGGACCTTACGAGCAGTACTTC.

The chain uses TRBV20-1 and TRBJ2-1, with D hard to call. Trimming cost V 1 base and J 7 bases, with 14 bases left between them. Germline CDR1 reads DFQATT; CDR2 reads SNEGSKA (reference sequence). This CDR3 contains 14 residues. The CDR3 DNA reads TGCAGTGCTAGAGGCGACATTTTGGGAAATGAGCAGTTCTTC. This codes for CSARGDILGNEQFF.

The DNA of the CDR3 is TGTGCCAGCAGCTCAGGACAGGGGATAGGGGAGCAGTTCTTC. Amino acids: CASSSGQGIGEQFF. The V gene is TRBV7-7, the J gene TRBJ2-1; the match to TRBD1 covers 9 bases. The CDR3 spans 14 residues. Germline CDR1 reads SSHAT; CDR2 reads FNYEAQ (reference sequence). Trimming at V came to 4 bases and at J to 10 bases, leaving 8 bases not matched to a gene.

CDR3 sequence reads: CATSRALVTDTQYF. The CDR3, as DNA: TGTGCCACCAGCAGAGCACTAGTTACAGATACGCAGTATTTT. The V call is TRBV15, the J call TRBJ2-3, with D tentatively TRBD2 (5 bases). The germline V and J ends were trimmed by 1 base and 3 bases, with 8 bases remaining between them. Germline V CDR1 and CDR2: LNHNV, YYDKDF (reference sequence). This CDR3 contains 14 residues.

The DNA for the CDR3 is TGCAGCGTTGAAGACGACCAAGAGACCCAGTACTTC. This gives the protein CSVEDDQETQYF. This sequence joins TRBV29-1 and TRBJ2-5; D gene unclear. CDR1 and CDR2 from the germline V gene are SQVTM and ANQGSEA. This CDR3 is built from 12 residues. V was shortened by 0 bases and J by 0 bases, with 2 bases between the two germline ends.

To note about this clonotype: An end of the junction differs from the germline gene, which may be a read error. The J gene is TRBJ2-7, the V gene TRBV20-1, with 9 bases fitting TRBD2. CDR1 and CDR2 (germline): DFQATT, SNEGSKA (reference sequence). The CDR3 covers 13 residues. The CDR3 region is CSARVPSGNERYF. CDR3 nucleotides: TGCAGTGCTAGGGTCCCTAGCGGGAACGAGCGGTACTTC.

The rearrangement uses TRBV29-1 and TRBJ2-3; 9 nucleotides match TRBD1. The trim removed 6 bases at V and 5 bases at J, leaving 9 bases unmatched. Germline V gene data show CDR1 as SQVTM and CDR2 as ANQGSEA. CDR3 length: 14 residues. CDR3 nucleotides: TGCAGCGTGTCGGGGACAGGGTACGGAGATACGCAGTATTTT. Protein sequence: CSVSGTGYGDTQYF.

This clonotype was seen a handful of times. The chain combines TRBV24-1 with TRBJ2-3; 9 bases match TRBD2. V dropped 7 bases and J dropped 0; count of bases not matched to a gene: 7. The CDR3 has 16 amino acids. The germline gives CDR1 KGHDR, CDR2 SFDVKD. As DNA, the CDR3 is TGTGCCACCAGGGGACCTAGCGGGACTAGCACAGATACGCAGTATTTT. Protein: CATRGPSGTSTDTQYF.

This chain connects TRBV5-1 to TRBJ1-1; D is perhaps TRBD1 (5 bases). Looked up from germline, CDR1 is SGHRS and CDR2 is YFSETQ. V lost 4 bases to trimming and J lost 2 bases, with 12 bases between them. The CDR3 length is 14 residues. The CDR3 spells CASSVRQPNTEAFF. CDR3 DNA: TGCGCCAGCAGCGTCAGACAGCCAAACACTGAAGCTTTCTTT.

A few counts support this clonotype. In DNA, the CDR3 is TGCAGCGCTGGGGTAACTGGAAACACCATATATTTT. Encoded protein: CSAGVTGNTIYF. The chain employs TRBV29-1 and TRBJ1-3; no reliable D call. This CDR3 comprises 12 residues. Between the trimmed V and J ends, which lost 7 bases and 2 bases, there was a span of 9 bases. CDR1 is SQVTM, CDR2 ANQGSEA, per germline.

The chain carries TRBV5-1 and TRBJ2-1; D tentatively reads TRBD1 or TRBD2 (5 bases each). Trimming took 0 bases from V and 3 from J, leaving 16 bases between them. Germline V CDR1 and CDR2: SGHRS, YFSETQ. The CDR3 length is 17 residues. In DNA form, the CDR3 reads TGCGCCAGCAGCTTGGTAAGGGGTCGGGACGTCTACAATGAGCAGTTCTTC. Its protein is CASSLVRGRDVYNEQFF.

The CDR3 protein is CAWKWQLAGSGEQFF. CDR3 in DNA: TGTGCCTGGAAGTGGCAACTAGCGGGTTCTGGTGAGCAGTTCTTC. The chain combines TRBV30 with TRBJ2-1; 9 bases fit TRBD2. The V gene end was trimmed by 4 bases and the J gene end by 9 bases; junction bases not matched to a gene: 13. Germline V gives CDR1 GTSNPN, CDR2 SVGIG (reference sequence). CDR3 length: 15 amino acids.